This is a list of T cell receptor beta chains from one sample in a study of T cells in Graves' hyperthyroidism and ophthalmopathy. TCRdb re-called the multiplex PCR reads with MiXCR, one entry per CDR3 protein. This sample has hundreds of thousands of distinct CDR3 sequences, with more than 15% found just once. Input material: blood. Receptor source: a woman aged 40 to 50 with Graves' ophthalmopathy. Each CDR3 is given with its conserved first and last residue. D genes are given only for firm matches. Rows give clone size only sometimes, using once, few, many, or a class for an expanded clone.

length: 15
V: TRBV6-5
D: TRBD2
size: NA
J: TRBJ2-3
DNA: TGTGCCAGCAGTTACATCGGGGGGGCACCAGATACGCAGTATTTT
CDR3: CASSYIGGAPDTQYF

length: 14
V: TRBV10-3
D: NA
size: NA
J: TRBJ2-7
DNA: TGTGCCATCAGTGTAGTCGGGGACCCGTACGAGCAGTACTTC
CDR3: CAISVVGDPYEQYF

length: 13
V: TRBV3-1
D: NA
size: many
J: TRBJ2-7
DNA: TGTGCCAGCTTTTTACCAGGGGACTACGAGCAGTACTTC
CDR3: CASFLPGDYEQYF

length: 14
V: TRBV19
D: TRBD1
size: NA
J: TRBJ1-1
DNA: TGTGCCAGTACCGAGACAGGGAGGCGGGATGAAGCTTTCTTT
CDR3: CASTETGRRDEAFF

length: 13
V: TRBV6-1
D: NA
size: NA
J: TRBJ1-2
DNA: TGTGCCAGCAGTGACAGTTGGAACTATGGCTACACCTTC
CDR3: CASSDSWNYGYTF

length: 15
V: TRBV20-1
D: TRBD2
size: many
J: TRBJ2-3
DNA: TGCAGTGCTAGAGTTGCTAGCGGGGGCGCGGATACGCAGTATTTT
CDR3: CSARVASGGADTQYF

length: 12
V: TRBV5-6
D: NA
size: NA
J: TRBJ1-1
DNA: TGTGCCAGCAGGAGAGGGGTCGGTGAAGCTTTCTTT
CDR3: CASRRGVGEAFF

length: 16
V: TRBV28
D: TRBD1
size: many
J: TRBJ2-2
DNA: TGTGCCAGCAGTTTAATCGTTACAGGGGTTCAGGGGGAGCTGTTTTTT
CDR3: CASSLIVTGVQGELFF

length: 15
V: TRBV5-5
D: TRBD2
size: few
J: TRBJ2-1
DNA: TGTGCCAGCAGGATTACTAGCGGGGGGGCGAATGAGCAGTTCTTC
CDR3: CASRITSGGANEQFF

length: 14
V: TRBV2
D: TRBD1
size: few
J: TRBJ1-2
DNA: TGTGCCAGCAGGGCGGGACAGATAAACTATGGCTACACCTTC
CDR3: CASRAGQINYGYTF

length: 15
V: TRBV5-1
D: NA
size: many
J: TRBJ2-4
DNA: TGCGCCAGCAGCTCTGGGTGGGGTCGTATGGACATTCAGTACTTC
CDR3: CASSSGWGRMDIQYF

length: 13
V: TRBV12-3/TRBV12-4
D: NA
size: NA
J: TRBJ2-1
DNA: TGTGCCAGCAGGGGACCATCCTTGAATGAGCAGTTCTTC
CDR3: CASRGPSLNEQFF

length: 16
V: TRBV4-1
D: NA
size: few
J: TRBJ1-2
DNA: TGCGCCAGCAGCCAGCCGGTTCGGGGGCGAAGCTATGGCTACACCTTC
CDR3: CASSQPVRGRSYGYTF

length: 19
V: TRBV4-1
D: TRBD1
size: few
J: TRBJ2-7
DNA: TGCGCCAGCAGTGACGATCCGGGACAGGGGGCTTGGACTACGTACGAGCAGTACTTC
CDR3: CASSDDPGQGAWTTYEQYF

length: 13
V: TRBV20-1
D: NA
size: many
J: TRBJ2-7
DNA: TGCAGTGCTAGAGATGGGAGAGCGTACGAGCAGTACTTC
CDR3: CSARDGRAYEQYF

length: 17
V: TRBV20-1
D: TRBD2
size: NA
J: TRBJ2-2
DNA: TGCAGTGCTAGATGGCTAGCGGGGAGACACCACACCGGGGAGCTGTTTTTT
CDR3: CSARWLAGRHHTGELFF

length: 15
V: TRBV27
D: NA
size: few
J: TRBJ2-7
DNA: TGTGCCAGCAGTTTATCGGGACACAATTCCTACGAGCAGTACTTC
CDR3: CASSLSGHNSYEQYF

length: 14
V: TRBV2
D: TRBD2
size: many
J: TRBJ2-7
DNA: TGTGCCAGCAGTGATGAGCGGGAGGGCAACGAGCAGTACTTC
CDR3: CASSDEREGNEQYF

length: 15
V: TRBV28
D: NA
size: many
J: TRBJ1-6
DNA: TGTGCCAGCAGGACCCAGGGGCAGGCTAGTTCACCCCTCCACTTT
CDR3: CASRTQGQASSPLHF

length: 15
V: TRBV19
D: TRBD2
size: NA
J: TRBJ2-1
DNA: TGTGCCAGTAGTGCGGGACTAGCGGGTAACAATGAGCAGTTCTTC
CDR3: CASSAGLAGNNEQFF

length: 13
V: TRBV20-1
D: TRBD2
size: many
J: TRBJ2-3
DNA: TGCAGTGCTCCGACTAGCGGGGGCCGTACGCAGTATTTT
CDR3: CSAPTSGGRTQYF

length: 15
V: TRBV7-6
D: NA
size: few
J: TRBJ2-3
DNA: TGTGCCAGCAGCCCCCACGGGACTCACACAGATACGCAGTATTTT
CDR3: CASSPHGTHTDTQYF

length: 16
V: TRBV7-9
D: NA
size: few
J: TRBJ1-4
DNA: TGTGCCAGCAGCTATGGCGACATCGCGGCTAATGAAAAACTGTTTTTT
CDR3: CASSYGDIAANEKLFF

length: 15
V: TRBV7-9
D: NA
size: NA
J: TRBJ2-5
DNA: TGTGCCAGCAGCTTATTCGGGGGGCGCGAAGAGACCCAGTACTTC
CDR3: CASSLFGGREETQYF

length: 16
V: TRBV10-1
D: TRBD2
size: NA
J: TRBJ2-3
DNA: TGCGCCAGCAGTGAACAACTAGCGGGAGGTCTCGATACGCAGTATTTT
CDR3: CASSEQLAGGLDTQYF

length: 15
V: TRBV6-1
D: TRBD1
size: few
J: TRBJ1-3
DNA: TGTGCCAGCAGCTGGGACAGGGACTCTGGAAACACCATATATTTT
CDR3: CASSWDRDSGNTIYF

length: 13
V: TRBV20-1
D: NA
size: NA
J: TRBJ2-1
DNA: TGCAGTGCTAGTGGCGGGTTGACATATGAGCAGTTCTTC
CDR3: CSASGGLTYEQFF

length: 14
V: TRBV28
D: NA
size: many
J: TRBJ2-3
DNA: TGTGCCAGCAGTTCGGGATCCATCACAGATACGCAGTATTTT
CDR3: CASSSGSITDTQYF

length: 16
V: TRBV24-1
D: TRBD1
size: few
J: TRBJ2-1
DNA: TGTGCCACCAGTGACCGAGGACAGGGGGCAGGCGATGAGCAGTTCTTC
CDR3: CATSDRGQGAGDEQFF

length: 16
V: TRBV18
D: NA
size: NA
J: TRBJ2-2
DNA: TGTGCCAGCTCACCACAACTACGTGCCGGAACCGGGGAGCTGTTTTTT
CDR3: CASSPQLRAGTGELFF

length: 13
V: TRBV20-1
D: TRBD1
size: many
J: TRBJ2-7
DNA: TGCAGTGCTAACGACAGGGGGACCTACGAGCAGTACTTC
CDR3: CSANDRGTYEQYF

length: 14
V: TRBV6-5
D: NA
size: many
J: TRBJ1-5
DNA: TGTGCCAGCAGTTACGGTGGGGGCGTGCAGCCCCAGCATTTT
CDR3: CASSYGGGVQPQHF

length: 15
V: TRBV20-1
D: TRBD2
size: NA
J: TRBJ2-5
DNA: TGCAGTGCTAGGGAACCGGGACTACGCCGAGAGACCCAGTACTTC
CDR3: CSAREPGLRRETQYF

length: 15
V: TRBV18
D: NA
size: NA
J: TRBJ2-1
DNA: TGTGCCAGCTCACCTGGTAGACCCAACTACAATGAGCAGTTCTTC
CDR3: CASSPGRPNYNEQFF

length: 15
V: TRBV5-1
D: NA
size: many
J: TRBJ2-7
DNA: TGCGCCAGCAGCTGGCAGGGGGGCCGTTCCTACGAGCAGTACTTC
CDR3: CASSWQGGRSYEQYF

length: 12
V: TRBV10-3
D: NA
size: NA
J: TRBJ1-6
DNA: TGTGCCATCAAAGGTGATAATTCACCCCTCCACTTT
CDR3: CAIKGDNSPLHF

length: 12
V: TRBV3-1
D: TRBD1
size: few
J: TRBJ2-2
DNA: TGTGCCAGCAGCGACAGGGACGGTTTGCTGTTTTTT
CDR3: CASSDRDGLLFF

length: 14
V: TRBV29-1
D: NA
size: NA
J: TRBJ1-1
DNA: TGCAGCGTTGCCCGCGGGGGGGTTGACACTGAAGCTTTCTTT
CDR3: CSVARGGVDTEAFF

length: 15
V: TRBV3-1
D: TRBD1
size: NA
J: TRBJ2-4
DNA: TGTGCCAGCGCCGGGACAGGGAAGGCCAAAAACATTCAGTACTTC
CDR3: CASAGTGKAKNIQYF

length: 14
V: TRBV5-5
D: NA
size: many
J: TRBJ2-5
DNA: TGTGCCAGCAGCATAGGACGCGTCCAAGAGACCCAGTACTTC
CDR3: CASSIGRVQETQYF

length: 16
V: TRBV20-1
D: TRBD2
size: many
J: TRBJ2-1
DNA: TGCAGTGCTAGAGACCCACTAGCGGGGGATAACAATGAGCAGTTCTTC
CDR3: CSARDPLAGDNNEQFF

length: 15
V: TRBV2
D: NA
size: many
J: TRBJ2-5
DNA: TGTGCCAGCAAAGGGGACGCGAAAAAAAAAGAGACCCAGTACTTC
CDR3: CASKGDAKKKETQYF

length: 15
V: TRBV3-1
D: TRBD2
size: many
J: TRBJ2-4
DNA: TGTGCCAGCAGCCCCGATAGCGGGAGCAAAAACATTCAGTACTTC
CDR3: CASSPDSGSKNIQYF

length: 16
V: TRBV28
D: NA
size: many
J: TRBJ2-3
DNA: TGTGCCAGCACAGACCTTGGCGGCTACAGCACAGATACGCAGTATTTT
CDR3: CASTDLGGYSTDTQYF

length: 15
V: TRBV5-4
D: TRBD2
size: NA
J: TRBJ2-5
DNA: TGTGCCAGCAGCTTTAGCGGGGGGGCCGGTGAGACCCAGTACTTC
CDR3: CASSFSGGAGETQYF